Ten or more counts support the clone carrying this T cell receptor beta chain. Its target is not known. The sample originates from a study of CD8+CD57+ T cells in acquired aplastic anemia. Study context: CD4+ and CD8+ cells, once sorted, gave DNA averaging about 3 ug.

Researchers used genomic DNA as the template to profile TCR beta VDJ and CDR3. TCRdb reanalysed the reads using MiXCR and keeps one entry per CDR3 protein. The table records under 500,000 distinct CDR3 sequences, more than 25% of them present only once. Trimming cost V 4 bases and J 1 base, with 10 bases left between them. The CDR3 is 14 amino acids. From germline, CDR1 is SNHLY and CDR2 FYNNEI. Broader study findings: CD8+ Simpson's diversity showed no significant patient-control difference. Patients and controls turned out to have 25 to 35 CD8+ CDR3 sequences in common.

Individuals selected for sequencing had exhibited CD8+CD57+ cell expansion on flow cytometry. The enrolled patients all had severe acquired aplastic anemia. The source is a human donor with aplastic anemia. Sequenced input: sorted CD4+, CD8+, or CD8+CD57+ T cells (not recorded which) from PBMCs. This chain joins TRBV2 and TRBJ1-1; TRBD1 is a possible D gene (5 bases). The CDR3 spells CASSVATANTEAFF. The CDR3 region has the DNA TGTGCCAGCAGTGTTGCGACAGCGAACACTGAAGCTTTCTTT.